The sample holds many counts of the clone carrying this TCR beta chain. Antigen: not known. TCRdb re-called the 5' RACE reads with MiXCR, one entry per CDR3 protein. The repertoire has 200,000 to 250,000 distinct CDR3 sequences, over 15% of them found once; the top ten carry over 2%. The data originate from a study of T-cell memory formation after mild COVID-19. General observations from the study: Mainly CM and EM harbored the contracting CD4+ clones; mainly EMRA harbored the CD8+ ones. Pre-infection memory already had some responding clones, implying cross-reactive memory joined. The SARS-CoV-2 specificity of second-wave clones reaching peak at day 37 remained unverified.

V trimming: 5 bases; J trimming: 1 base; junction bases outside the gene matches: 11. The CDR3 extends over 16 amino acids. Looked up from germline, CDR1 is DFQATT and CDR2 is SNEGSKA (reference sequence). V and J are TRBV20-1 and TRBJ2-5; TRBD2 aligns across 9 bases. This receptor was taken from an adult woman who had mild COVID-19 (a few samples of this study predate the infection). Cell type and time point are not known. Sequenced input: PBMCs or a T cell subset sorted from them (not recorded which). The CDR3 protein is CSAGSTSGVPQETQYF. The CDR3 DNA follows: TGCAGTGCTGGTTCGACTAGCGGCGTACCCCAAGAGACCCAGTACTTC.